This T cell receptor (beta chain) was sequenced for a study of cytomegalovirus exposure and HLA in healthy donors. Notes on this clone: Antigen: not known.

The CDR3 is 15 residues long. Germline V gives CDR1 ENHRY, CDR2 SYGVKD. V was clipped by 6 bases and J by 5 bases, with 17 bases between them. Study-wide results and limits: Segments of the TCR beta V type were, in most cases, productive about 90% or about 30% of the time in an earlier analysis. It has been reported that TCR beta sequences accurately predicted the HLA-A and HLA-B alleles of most subjects.

The PCR ran on 60 Vbeta and 13 Jbeta primers. Profiling relied on immunoSEQ multiplex PCR, and the TCRdb table lists in-frame clones only, not all of them. The repertoire holds around 130,000 clones, with about 80% as singletons. V is TRBV10-3 and J is TRBJ1-5, with D hard to call. Sequences were obtained from PBMCs. This TCR came from a girl aged 2-10 years in good health and CMV-seronegative. CDR3 DNA sequence: TGTGCCATCAGCAAGGCGGGAGGCAGTCATCAGCCCCAGCATTTT. Translated: CAISKAGGSHQPQHF.